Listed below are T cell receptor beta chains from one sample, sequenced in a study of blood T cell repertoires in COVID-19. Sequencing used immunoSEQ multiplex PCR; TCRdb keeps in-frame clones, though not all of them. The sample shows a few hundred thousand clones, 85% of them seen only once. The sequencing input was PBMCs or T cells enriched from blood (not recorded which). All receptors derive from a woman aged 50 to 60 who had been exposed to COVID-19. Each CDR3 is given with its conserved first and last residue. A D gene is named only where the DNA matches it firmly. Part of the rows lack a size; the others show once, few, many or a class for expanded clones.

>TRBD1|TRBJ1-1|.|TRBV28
CASKMGQGMNTEAFF
TGTGCCAGCAAAATGGGACAGGGAATGAACACTGAAGCTTTCTTT
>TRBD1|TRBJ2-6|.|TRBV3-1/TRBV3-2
CASSRSPVGTGTFWANVLTF
TGTGCCAGCAGCCGGTCACCGGTGGGGACAGGGACCTTCTGGGCCAACGTCCTGACTTTC
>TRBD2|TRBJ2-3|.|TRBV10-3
CAISPTSGGYTDTQYF
TGTGCCATCAGTCCTACTAGCGGGGGGTACACAGATACGCAGTATTTT
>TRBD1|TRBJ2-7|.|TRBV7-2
CASSLVGQGTYEQYF
TGTGCCAGCAGCTTAGTCGGACAGGGTACCTACGAGCAGTACTTC
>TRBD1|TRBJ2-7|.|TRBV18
CASSLGQGPTYEQYF
TGTGCCAGCTCATTGGGACAGGGGCCTACCTACGAGCAGTACTTC
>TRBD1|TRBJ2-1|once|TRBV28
CASRLRDRHYNEQFF
TGTGCCAGCAGGCTCCGGGACAGACACTACAATGAGCAGTTCTTC
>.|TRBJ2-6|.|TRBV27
CASSAPGQYPGANVLTF
TGTGCCAGCAGTGCCCCCGGACAGTACCCTGGGGCCAACGTCCTGACTTTC
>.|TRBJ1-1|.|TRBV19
CASSSPRGGAAEAFF
TGTGCCAGTAGTTCCCCGAGGGGAGGGGCGGCTGAAGCTTTCTTT
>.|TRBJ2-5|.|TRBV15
CATSRAAWETQYF
TGTGCCACCAGCAGAGCAGCGTGGGAGACCCAGTACTTC
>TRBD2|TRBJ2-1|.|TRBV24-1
CATSDPSSGAISYNEQFF
TGTGCCACCAGTGATCCCTCTAGCGGGGCGATCTCCTACAATGAGCAGTTCTTC
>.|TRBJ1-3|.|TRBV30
CAWSTRGIYGNTIYF
TGTGCCTGGAGTACCCGGGGAATTTATGGAAACACCATATATTTT
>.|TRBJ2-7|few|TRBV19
CASSIDWTAYEQYF
TGTGCCAGTAGTATAGATTGGACAGCCTACGAGCAGTACTTC
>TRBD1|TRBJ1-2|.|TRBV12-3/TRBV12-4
CASRVTGGYGYTF
TGTGCCAGCAGAGTAACAGGGGGCTATGGCTACACCTTC
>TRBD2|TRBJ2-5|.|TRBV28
CASSGTLAGRSLETQYF
TGTGCCAGCAGTGGAACACTAGCGGGGCGGTCCCTAGAGACCCAGTACTTC
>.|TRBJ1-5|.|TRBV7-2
CASSLWAGYSNQPQHF
TGTGCCAGCAGCTTATGGGCAGGCTATAGCAATCAGCCCCAGCATTTT
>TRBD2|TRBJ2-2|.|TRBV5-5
CASSHRSYSGGADTGELFF
TGTGCCAGCAGCCACCGCTCATATAGCGGGGGGGCGGACACCGGGGAGCTGTTTTTT
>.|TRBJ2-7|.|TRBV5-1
CASSLDPGAPYEQYF
TGCGCCAGCAGCTTGGACCCGGGAGCCCCCTACGAGCAGTACTTC
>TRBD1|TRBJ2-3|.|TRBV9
CASSQPTGTDTQYF
TGTGCCAGCAGCCAACCGACAGGGACAGATACGCAGTATTTT
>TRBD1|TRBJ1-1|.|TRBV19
CASSLGTGTRAQAFF
TGTGCCAGTAGTCTTGGGACAGGGACTCGTGCACAGGCTTTCTTT
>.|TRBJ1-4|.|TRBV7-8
CASSPRRVNEKLFF
TGTGCCAGCAGCCCGCGACGGGTCAATGAAAAACTGTTTTTT
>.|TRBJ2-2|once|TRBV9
CASSPQGANTGELFF
TGTGCCAGCAGCCCCCAGGGCGCGAACACCGGGGAGCTGTTTTTT
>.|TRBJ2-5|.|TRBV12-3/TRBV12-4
CASSLQETQYF
TGTGCCAGCAGCCTTCAAGAGACCCAGTACTTC
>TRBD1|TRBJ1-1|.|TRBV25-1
CASSDQNYRDSEAFF
TGTGCCAGCAGTGACCAAAACTACCGGGACAGCGAAGCTTTCTTT
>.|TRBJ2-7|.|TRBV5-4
CASSLEGERYEQYF
TGTGCCAGCAGCTTGGAGGGGGAGCGCTACGAGCAGTACTTC
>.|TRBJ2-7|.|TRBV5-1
CASSSELYEQYF
TGCGCCAGCAGCTCCGAGTTATACGAGCAGTACTTC
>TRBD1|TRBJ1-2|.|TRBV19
CASSPTGPYGYTF
TGTGCCAGTAGTCCGACAGGGCCTTATGGCTACACCTTC
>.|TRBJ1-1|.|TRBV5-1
CASSLGGANTEAFF
TGCGCCAGCAGCTTAGGGGGAGCCAACACTGAAGCTTTCTTT
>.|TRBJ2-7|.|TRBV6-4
CASSSGTLYEQYF
TGTGCCAGCAGTTCGGGGACTCTTTACGAGCAGTACTTC
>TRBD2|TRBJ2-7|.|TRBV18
CASSPHRLGTSAHEQYF
TGTGCCAGCTCACCTCACCGTCTCGGGACTAGCGCCCACGAGCAGTACTTC
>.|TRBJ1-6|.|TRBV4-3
CASSQDERRLVSPLHF
TGCGCCAGCAGCCAAGACGAGCGGCGCCTGGTTTCACCCCTCCACTTT
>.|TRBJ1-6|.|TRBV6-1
CASSAPYSRIPNSPLHF
TGTGCCAGCAGTGCTCCTTACAGTAGGATCCCAAATTCACCCCTCCACTTT
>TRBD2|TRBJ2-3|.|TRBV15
CATAAGGQADTQYF
TGTGCCACCGCGGCGGGGGGGCAGGCAGATACGCAGTATTTT
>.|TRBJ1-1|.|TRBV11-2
CASTPGGLTEAFF
TGTGCCAGCACCCCGGGGGGGTTAACTGAAGCTTTCTTT
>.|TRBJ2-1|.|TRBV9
CASSVGGIEQFF
TGTGCCAGCAGCGTAGGAGGAATTGAGCAGTTCTTC
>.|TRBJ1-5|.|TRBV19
CASSITGSNQPQHF
TGTGCCAGTAGTATCACAGGGTCGAATCAGCCCCAGCATTTT
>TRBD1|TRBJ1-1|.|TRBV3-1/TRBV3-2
CASSQGWTGDTEAFF
TGTGCCAGCAGCCAAGGATGGACAGGGGACACTGAAGCTTTCTTT
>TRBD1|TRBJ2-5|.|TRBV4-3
CASSQGTGRGETQYF
TGCGCCAGCAGCCAAGGGACAGGGAGAGGGGAGACCCAGTACTTC